These T cell receptor beta chains were read from a single sample in a study of OX40 agonist ivuxolimab in advanced cancers. Clones were sequenced by immunoSEQ multiplex PCR, and TCRdb holds only the in-frame ones, with some missing. The repertoire holds around 82,000 clones, with about 89% as singletons. The source was CD4+ or CD8+ T cells sorted from blood, collected in a trial of the OX40 agonist ivuxolimab. The receptors were gathered from an adult with an advanced solid tumor such as melanoma, head and neck, liver or kidney cancer. The CDR3 runs from the conserved cysteine through the conserved F or W. D genes are given only for firm matches. Only some rows state a clone size, as once, few, many or a class for expanded clones.

TRBJ1-5 NA NA 15 TRBV19 TGTGCCAGTAGTACCGTCGAGGGGGGTAATCAGCCCCAGCATTTT CASSTVEGGNQPQHF
TRBJ1-6 NA NA 14 TRBV18 TGTGCCAGCTCGCGTGGACCGGGCGGTTCACCCCTCCACTTT CASSRGPGGSPLHF
TRBJ2-3 TRBD2 few 20 TRBV4-1 TGCGCCAGCAGCTCCCCTAGCGGGAGGGCCTTAGGGTCGCTCGCAGATACGCAGTATTTT CASSSPSGRALGSLADTQYF
TRBJ2-5 NA NA 12 TRBV27 TGTGCCACTTCGCGGGTGGGGGAGACCCAGTACTTC CATSRVGETQYF
TRBJ1-4 NA NA 17 TRBV11-2 TGTGCCAGCAGCGGGGGGCAGGGCGGGGCCCCTGGAGAAAAACTGTTTTTT CASSGGQGGAPGEKLFF
TRBJ1-1 TRBD1 NA 14 TRBV6-1 TGTGCCAGCAGTTCGGGACAGATGAACACTGAAGCTTTCTTT CASSSGQMNTEAFF
TRBJ1-2 NA NA 15 TRBV19 TGTGCCAGTAGTATACAGGGCCTGGGTACGGGTGGCTACACCTTC CASSIQGLGTGGYTF
TRBJ2-3 NA NA 14 TRBV10-3 TGTGCCATCAGCTTCGGTGGAAGCACAGATACGCAGTATTTT CAISFGGSTDTQYF
TRBJ2-5 NA once 15 TRBV7-2 TGTGCCAGCAGTTTAGGGGGAAATAAAGGAGAGACCCAGTACTTC CASSLGGNKGETQYF
TRBJ2-3 NA once 11 TRBV6-5 TGTGCCAGCAGTAGCACAGATACGCAGTATTTT CASSSTDTQYF
TRBJ2-7 TRBD2 NA 13 TRBV11-2 TGTGCCACGCACCCAGCGGGGGCCTACGAGCAGTACTTC CATHPAGAYEQYF
TRBJ2-2 NA NA 12 TRBV7-9 TGTGCCAGCAGCAAATCAACCGGGGAGCTGTTTTTT CASSKSTGELFF
TRBJ2-1 NA NA 17 TRBV5-1 TGCGCCAGCAGCTCCCCAAACAGCATCCCACGGACGAATGAGCAGTTCTTC CASSSPNSIPRTNEQFF
TRBJ2-3 NA NA 17 TRBV9 TGTGCCAGCAGCGAGAGTGAGGGGGACTTAGGCACAGATACGCAGTATTTT CASSESEGDLGTDTQYF
TRBJ2-7 TRBD1 NA 16 TRBV7-9 TGTGCCAGCAGCACGTTAACGCAGGGGGAAACCTACGAGCAGTACTTC CASSTLTQGETYEQYF
TRBJ2-3 NA NA 12 TRBV6-5 TGTGCCAGCGGCCACAACACAGATACGCAGTATTTT CASGHNTDTQYF
TRBJ2-7 TRBD2 NA 13 TRBV29-1 TGCAGCGTTGAACGGGAGGGGAGCTACGAGCAGTACTTC CSVEREGSYEQYF
TRBJ2-2 NA once 13 TRBV27 TGTGCCAGCAGTCCCACGGGGCCCGGGGAGCTGTTTTTT CASSPTGPGELFF
TRBJ1-4 TRBD1 NA 16 TRBV5-6 TGTGCCAGCAGCTTGGGGCAGGGGGCCATTAATGAAAAACTGTTTTTT CASSLGQGAINEKLFF
TRBJ1-1 NA NA 15 TRBV18 TGTGCCAGCTCACCATTTGAGTTCTCGGGGCTTGAAGCTTTCTTT CASSPFEFSGLEAFF
TRBJ2-7 TRBD1 NA 12 TRBV2 TGTGCCAGCAGTGGCCGGGACAGCGAGCAGTACTTC CASSGRDSEQYF
TRBJ1-3 NA NA 14 TRBV18 TGTGCCAGCTCACCGGGACTCGCTGGAAACACCATATATTTT CASSPGLAGNTIYF
TRBJ2-3 TRBD2 NA 14 TRBV18 TGTGCCAGCTCACAGCGGGAGGCCCGAGATACGCAGTATTTT CASSQREARDTQYF
TRBJ2-3 NA NA 13 TRBV4-1 TGCGCCAGCAGCCCCAAAGACACAGATACGCAGTATTTT CASSPKDTDTQYF
TRBJ2-1 NA NA 11 TRBV5-6 TGTGCCAGCAGCTTGGTCACTAGTTACCTCTTC CASSLVTSYLF
TRBJ2-7 NA NA 14 TRBV6-1 TGTGCCAGCAGTGAACGCGGGTATTCCAGCGAGCAGTACTTC CASSERGYSSEQYF
TRBJ2-1 TRBD2 NA 13 TRBV7-6 TGTGCCAGCAGCTCGAGACTAGCTGATGAGCAGTTCTTC CASSSRLADEQFF
TRBJ2-5 NA NA 16 TRBV21-1 TGTGCCAGCAGCAAAGAACTAGCGGGAGTTCAAGAGACCCAGTACTTC CASSKELAGVQETQYF
TRBJ2-7 TRBD2 NA 16 TRBV2 TGTGCCAGCAGCGGACTAGCGGGGAGAGGGGGTTACGAGCAGTACTTC CASSGLAGRGGYEQYF
TRBJ2-1 NA NA 12 TRBV5-6 TGTGCCAGCAGATTGGGGCTAGCGGAGCAGTTCTTC CASRLGLAEQFF
TRBJ2-2 TRBD2 NA 17 TRBV11-3 TGTGCCAGCAGCTTAGAGACTAGCGGGAGATCGACCGGGGAGCTGTTTTTT CASSLETSGRSTGELFF
TRBJ2-1 TRBD2 NA 16 TRBV7-6 TGTGCCAGCAGCTCTAGACTAGCGGGAGGCTCATATGAGCAGTTCTTC CASSSRLAGGSYEQFF
TRBJ1-1 NA NA 15 TRBV10-1 TGCGCCAGCAGTGAGTCCGTGTTGGGCAACACTGAAGCTTTCTTT CASSESVLGNTEAFF
TRBJ2-1 TRBD2 NA 15 TRBV5-4 TGTGCCAGCAGCTGGACTAGCGGGAGTATGGATGAGCAGTTCTTC CASSWTSGSMDEQFF
TRBJ1-5 TRBD1 NA 13 TRBV29-1 TGCAGCGTTTGGACAGGGGAGGGTCAGCCCCAGCATTTT CSVWTGEGQPQHF
TRBJ2-1 NA NA 12 TRBV11-2 TGTGCCAGCAGCCGTTCTAGCAATGAGCAGTTCTTC CASSRSSNEQFF
TRBJ2-3 TRBD1 NA 15 TRBV6-4 TGTGCCAGCAGCCCAGGGGGCGCGCACACAGATACGCAGTATTTT CASSPGGAHTDTQYF
TRBJ1-3 NA NA 12 TRBV9 TGTGCCAGCAGCGTAGGTGGAAACACCATATATTTT CASSVGGNTIYF
TRBJ2-1 NA NA 17 TRBV4-1 TGCGCCAGCAGCCGGGGGACCCCGGGGAGCTCCTACAATGAGCAGTTCTTC CASSRGTPGSSYNEQFF
TRBJ2-7 NA NA 13 TRBV27 TGTGCCAGCAGCCGACGGAACTCCTACGAGCAGTACTTC CASSRRNSYEQYF
TRBJ2-7 NA NA 15 TRBV7-5 NA CASSFGAGAAYEQYF
TRBJ2-5 TRBD2 NA 15 TRBV9 TGTGCCAGCAGCGTTAGCGGGAGAGGGGGAGAGACCCAGTACTTC CASSVSGRGGETQYF
TRBJ2-1 NA NA 15 TRBV7-8 TGTGCCAGCAGCTTAGTGGTCCTTCCTAACAATGAGCAGTTCTTC CASSLVVLPNNEQFF
TRBJ2-5 TRBD2 NA 17 TRBV11-2 TGTGCCAGCAGCCTGGGGAGGGGGACTAGTGGTCAAGAGACCCAGTACTTC CASSLGRGTSGQETQYF
TRBJ2-1 TRBD2 NA 21 TRBV28 TGTGCCAGCAGTTTAGAGTCCTTCGGGACTAGCTTCTCAATATCCTACAATGAGCAGTTCTTC CASSLESFGTSFSISYNEQFF
TRBJ1-1 NA NA 14 TRBV6-5 TGTGCCAGCAGTAGTGCGGGAGAGACGACTGAAGCTTTCTTT CASSSAGETTEAFF
TRBJ1-1 NA NA 12 TRBV25-1 TGTGCCAGCAGTGAATACGGCACTGAAGCTTTCTTT CASSEYGTEAFF
TRBJ2-3 TRBD2 once 16 TRBV28 TGTGCCAGCAGTCAAGCGCGGGGAGGGCCGGCAGATACGCAGTATTTT CASSQARGGPADTQYF
TRBJ2-1 NA NA 13 TRBV4-2 TGTGCCAGCAGCCAGGCCATTCACAATGAGCAGTTCTTC CASSQAIHNEQFF
TRBJ1-2 NA NA 16 TRBV10-2 TGCGCCAGCAGTGAGTTGAATGGACCTAGGCCGGATGGCTACACCTTC CASSELNGPRPDGYTF
TRBJ1-2 NA NA 13 TRBV6-1 TGTGCCAGCAGTGAAATAGACAGCTATGGCTACACCTTC CASSEIDSYGYTF
TRBJ2-1 NA NA 16 TRBV4-1 TGCGCCAGCAGCCAAGATCGGGCAGCTAGCTACAATGAGCAGTTCTTC CASSQDRAASYNEQFF
TRBJ1-2 NA NA 13 TRBV27 TGTGCCAGCAGTTTAAGGGGGGGCTATGGCTACACCTTC CASSLRGGYGYTF